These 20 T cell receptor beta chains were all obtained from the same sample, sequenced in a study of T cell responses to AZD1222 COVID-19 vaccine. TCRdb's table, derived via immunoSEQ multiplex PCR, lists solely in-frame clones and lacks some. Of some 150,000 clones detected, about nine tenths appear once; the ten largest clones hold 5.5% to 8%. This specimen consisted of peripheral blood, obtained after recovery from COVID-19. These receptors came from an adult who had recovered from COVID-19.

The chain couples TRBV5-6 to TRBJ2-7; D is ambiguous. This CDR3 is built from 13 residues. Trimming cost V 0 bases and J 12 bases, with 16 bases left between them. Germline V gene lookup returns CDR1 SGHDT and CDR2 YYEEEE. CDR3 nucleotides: TGTGCCAGCAGCTTGGCGGTAGCCTACCCCCCGTACTTC. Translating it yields CASSLAVAYPPYF.

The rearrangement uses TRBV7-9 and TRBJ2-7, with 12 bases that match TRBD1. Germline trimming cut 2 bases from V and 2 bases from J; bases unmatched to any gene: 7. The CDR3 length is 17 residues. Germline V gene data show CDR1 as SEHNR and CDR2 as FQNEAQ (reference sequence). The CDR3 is CASSLYRGTGGTYEQYF. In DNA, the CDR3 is TGTGCCAGCAGCTTATACAGAGGGACAGGGGGCACCTACGAGCAGTACTTC.

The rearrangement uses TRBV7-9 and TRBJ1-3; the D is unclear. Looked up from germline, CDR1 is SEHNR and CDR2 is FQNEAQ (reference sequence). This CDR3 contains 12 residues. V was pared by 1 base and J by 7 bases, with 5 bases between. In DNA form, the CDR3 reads TGTGCCAGCAGCTTAGAGGCCAACACCATATATTTT. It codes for CASSLEANTIYF.

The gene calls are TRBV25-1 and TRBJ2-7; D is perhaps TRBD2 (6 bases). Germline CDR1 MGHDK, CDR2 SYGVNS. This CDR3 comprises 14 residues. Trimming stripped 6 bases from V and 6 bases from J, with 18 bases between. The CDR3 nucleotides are TGTGCCAGCAGGGGGGGACTGGGCTACATCGAGCAGTACTTC. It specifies CASRGGLGYIEQYF.

The CDR3 here is CASSIGRNQETQYF. CDR3 bases: TGTGCCAGTAGTATTGGGCGGAATCAAGAGACCCAGTACTTC. The chain carries TRBV19 and TRBJ2-5; D is ambiguous. With 3 bases removed from V and 2 bases from J, the gap between germline ends came to 10 bases. The CDR3 has 14 amino acids. Germline-derived CDR1 and CDR2 are LNHDA and SQIVND (reference sequence).

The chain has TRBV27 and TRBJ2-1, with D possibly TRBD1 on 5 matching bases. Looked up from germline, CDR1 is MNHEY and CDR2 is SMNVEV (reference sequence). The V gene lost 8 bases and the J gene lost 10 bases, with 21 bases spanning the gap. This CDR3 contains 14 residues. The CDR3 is CASVWGNPGREQFF. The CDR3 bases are TGTGCCAGCGTATGGGGCAACCCCGGTAGAGAGCAGTTCTTC.

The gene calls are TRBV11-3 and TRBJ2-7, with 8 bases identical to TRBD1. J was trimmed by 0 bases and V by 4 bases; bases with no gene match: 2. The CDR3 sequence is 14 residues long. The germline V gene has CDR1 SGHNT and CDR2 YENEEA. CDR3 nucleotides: TGTGCCAGCAGCTCGGACAGGGACTCCTACGAGCAGTACTTC. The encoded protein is CASSSDRDSYEQYF. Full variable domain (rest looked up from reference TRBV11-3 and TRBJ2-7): EAGVVQSPRYKIIEKKQPVAFWCNPISGHNTLYWYLQNLGQGPELLIRYENEEAVDDSQLPKDRFSAERLKGVDSTLKIQPAELGDSAVYLCASSSDRDSYEQYFGPGTRLTVT.

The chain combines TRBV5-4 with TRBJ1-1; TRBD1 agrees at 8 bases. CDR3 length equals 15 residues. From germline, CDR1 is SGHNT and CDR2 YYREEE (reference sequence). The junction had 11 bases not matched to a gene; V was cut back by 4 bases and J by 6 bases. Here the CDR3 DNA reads TGTGCCAGCAGCCTAGGGACAGGATTTTTATCTGAAGCTTTCTTT. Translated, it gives CASSLGTGFLSEAFF.

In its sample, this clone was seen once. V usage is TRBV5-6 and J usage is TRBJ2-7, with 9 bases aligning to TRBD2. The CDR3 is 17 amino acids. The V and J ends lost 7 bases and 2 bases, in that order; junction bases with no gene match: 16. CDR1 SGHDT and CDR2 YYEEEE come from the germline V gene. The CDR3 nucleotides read TGTGCCAGCTCCCTTGCGGGGGGGCGGGAGTTCCCCTACGAGCAGTACTTC. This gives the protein CASSLAGGREFPYEQYF. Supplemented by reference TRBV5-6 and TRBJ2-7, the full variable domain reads DAGVTQSPTHLIKTRGQQVTLRCSPKSGHDTVSWYQQALGQGPQFIFQYYEEEERQRGNFPDRFSGHQFPNYSSELNVNALLLGDSALYLCASSLAGGREFPYEQYFGPGTRLTVT.

The CDR3 reads CATSQGVAEAFF. CDR3 coding DNA: TGTGCCACCAGCCAGGGAGTTGCTGAAGCTTTCTTT. This chain connects TRBV15 to TRBJ1-1, with D possibly matching TRBD1 (5 bases). Germline loops: CDR1 LNHNV, CDR2 YYDKDF (reference sequence). This CDR3 spans 12 amino acids. Trimming removed 5 bases at V and 6 bases at J, with 10 bases between.

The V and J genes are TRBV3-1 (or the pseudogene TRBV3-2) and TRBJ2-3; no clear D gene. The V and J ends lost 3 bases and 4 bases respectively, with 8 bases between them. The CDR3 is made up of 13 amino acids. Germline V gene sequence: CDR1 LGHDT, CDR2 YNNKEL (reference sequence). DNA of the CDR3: TGTGCCAGCAGCCAGGGTAGTGCAGATACGCAGTATTTT. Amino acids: CASSQGSADTQYF.

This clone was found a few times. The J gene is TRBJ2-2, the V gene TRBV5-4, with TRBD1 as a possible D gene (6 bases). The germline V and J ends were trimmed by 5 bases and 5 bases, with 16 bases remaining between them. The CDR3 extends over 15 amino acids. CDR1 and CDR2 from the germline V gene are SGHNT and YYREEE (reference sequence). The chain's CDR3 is CASSRTDGRTGELFF. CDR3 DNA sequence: TGTGCCAGCAGTCGGACAGACGGTAGGACCGGGGAGCTGTTTTTT.

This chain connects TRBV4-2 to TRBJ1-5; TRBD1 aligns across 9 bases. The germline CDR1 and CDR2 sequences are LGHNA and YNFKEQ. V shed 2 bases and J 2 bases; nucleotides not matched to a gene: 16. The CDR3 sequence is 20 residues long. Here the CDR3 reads CASSQRSGTGKEWGNQPQHF. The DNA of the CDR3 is TGTGCCAGCAGCCAAAGATCCGGGACAGGGAAAGAGTGGGGCAATCAGCCCCAGCATTTT.

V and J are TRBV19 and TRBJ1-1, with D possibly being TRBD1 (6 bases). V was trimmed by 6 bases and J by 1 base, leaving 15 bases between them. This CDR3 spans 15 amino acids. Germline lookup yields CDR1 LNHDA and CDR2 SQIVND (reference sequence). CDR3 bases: TGTGCCAGTAGGAGACAGGCGCCCCCGAACACTGAAGCTTTCTTT. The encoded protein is CASRRQAPPNTEAFF.

CDR3 residues: CASSQNAPGPSYGYTF. The DNA for the CDR3 is TGTGCCAGCAGTCAAAACGCCCCGGGACCCAGCTATGGCTACACCTTC. The chain has TRBV7-9 and TRBJ1-2, with a weak D call TRBD1 (5 bases). The V end was cut by 6 bases, the J end by 4 bases, with 21 bases between. Looked up from germline, CDR1 is SEHNR and CDR2 is FQNEAQ (reference sequence). This CDR3 is 16 amino acids long.

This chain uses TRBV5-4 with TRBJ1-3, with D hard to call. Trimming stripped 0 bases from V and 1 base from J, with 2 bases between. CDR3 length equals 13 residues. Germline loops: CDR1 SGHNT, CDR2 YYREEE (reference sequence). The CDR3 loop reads CASSLESGNTIYF. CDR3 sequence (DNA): TGTGCCAGCAGCTTGGAGTCTGGAAACACCATATATTTT.

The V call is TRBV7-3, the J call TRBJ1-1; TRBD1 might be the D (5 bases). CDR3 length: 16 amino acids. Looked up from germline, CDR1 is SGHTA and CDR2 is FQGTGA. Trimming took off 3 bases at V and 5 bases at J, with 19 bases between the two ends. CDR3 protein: CASSFFGGAGGTEAFF. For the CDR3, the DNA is TGTGCCAGCAGCTTCTTCGGTGGGGCCGGGGGGACTGAAGCTTTCTTT.

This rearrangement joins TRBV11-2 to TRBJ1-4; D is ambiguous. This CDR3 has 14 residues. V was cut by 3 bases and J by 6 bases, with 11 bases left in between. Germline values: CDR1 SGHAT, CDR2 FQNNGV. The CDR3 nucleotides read TGTGCCAGCAGCTTTTCGGGGAAGGATGAAAAACTGTTTTTT. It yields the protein CASSFSGKDEKLFF.

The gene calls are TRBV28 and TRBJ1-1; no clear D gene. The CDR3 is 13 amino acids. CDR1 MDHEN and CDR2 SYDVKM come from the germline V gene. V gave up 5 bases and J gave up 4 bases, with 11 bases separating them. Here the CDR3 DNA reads TGTGCCAGCAGTCGAGTGGACGGCACTGAAGCTTTCTTT. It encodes CASSRVDGTEAFF.

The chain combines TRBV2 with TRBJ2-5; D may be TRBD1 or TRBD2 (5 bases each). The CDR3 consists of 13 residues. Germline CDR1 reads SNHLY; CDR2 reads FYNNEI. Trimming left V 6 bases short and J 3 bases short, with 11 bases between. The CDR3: CASRGLGEETQYF. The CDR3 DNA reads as TGTGCCAGCAGGGGTTTGGGGGAAGAGACCCAGTACTTC. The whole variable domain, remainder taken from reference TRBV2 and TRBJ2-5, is EPEVTQTPSHQVTQMGQEVILRCVPISNHLYFYWYRQILGQKVEFLVSFYNNEISEKSEIFDDQFSVERPDGSNFTLKIRSTKLEDSAMYFCASRGLGEETQYFGPGTRLLVL.